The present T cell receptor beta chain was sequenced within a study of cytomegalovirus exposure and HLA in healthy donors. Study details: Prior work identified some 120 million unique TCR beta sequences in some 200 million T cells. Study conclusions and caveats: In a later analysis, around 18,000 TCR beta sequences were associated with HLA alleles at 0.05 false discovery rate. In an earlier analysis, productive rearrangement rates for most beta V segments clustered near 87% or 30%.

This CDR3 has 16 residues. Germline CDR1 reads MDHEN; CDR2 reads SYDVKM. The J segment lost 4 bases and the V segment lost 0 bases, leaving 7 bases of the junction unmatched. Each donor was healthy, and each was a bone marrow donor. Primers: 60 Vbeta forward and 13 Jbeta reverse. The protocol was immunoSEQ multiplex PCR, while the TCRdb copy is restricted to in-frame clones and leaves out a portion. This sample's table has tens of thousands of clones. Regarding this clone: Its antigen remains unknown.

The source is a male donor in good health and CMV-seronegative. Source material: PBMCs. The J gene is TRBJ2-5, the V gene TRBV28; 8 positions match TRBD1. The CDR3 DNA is TGTGCCAGCAGTTTATGGTTTAGGACAGGGCGAGAGACCCAGTACTTC. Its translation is CASSLWFRTGRETQYF.